This T cell receptor beta chain emerged from a study of blood T cell repertoires in COVID-19. The CDR3 length is 16 residues. TCRdb keeps only in-frame clones here, not all; method: immunoSEQ multiplex PCR. The sample lists about 270,000 clones; approximately 81% were seen once. The receptor was derived from a woman between 18 and 29 years old with acute or convalescent COVID-19. The V call is TRBV21-1, the J call TRBJ2-3; TRBD2 is taken as the D call from the table, unchecked against the DNA. TRBV21-1 is given as a pseudogene. Material for sequencing was peripheral blood. The CDR3 reads CASSRAGGPGTDTQYF. The CDR3 nucleotides are TGTGCCAGCAGCAGGGCGGGAGGGCCGGGCACAGATACGCAGTATTTT.